This TCR beta chain was found in a study of T cells in Graves' hyperthyroidism and ophthalmopathy. This clonotype showed up many times. Its specificity is unknown. Amplification of TCR beta CDR3 regions was performed using RNA transcripts as template. When the TCR CDR3 underwent first-round RT-PCR, the HTBI primer set was used. From the multiplex PCR reads, TCRdb called clonotypes with MiXCR, one entry per CDR3 protein. The data contain a few hundred thousand distinct CDR3 sequences, around 42% of them seen just once; the ten biggest clones take up 7.5% to 8.5%. Study results and limitations: Ophthalmopathy was model-predicted a median around 6.7 months pre-onset. Stable hyperthyroidism was separated from ophthalmopathy by a model based on 13 V-J features.

Together with thyroid ultrasound, orbital computed tomography, serum thyroxine and TRAb, clinical symptoms were used for diagnoses. V dropped 3 bases and J dropped 5 bases, with 13 bases sitting between them. The CDR3 consists of 13 residues. Per the germline V gene, CDR1 is GTSNPN and CDR2 is SVGIG (reference sequence). This chain connects TRBV30 to TRBJ2-5; D is uncertain. The sequenced sample consisted of peripheral blood or thyroid tissue (not recorded which). This TCR was sampled from a woman under 30 with Graves' hyperthyroidism. CDR3 sequence: CAWSKRTPETQYF. The CDR3 DNA sequence: TGTGCCTGGAGCAAAAGAACTCCCGAGACCCAGTACTTC.